This entry lists 15 T cell receptor beta chains sequenced from one sample in a study of shared clonotypes between healthy human individuals. Sequencing used immunoSEQ multiplex PCR; TCRdb keeps in-frame clones, though not all of them. The sample records fewer than 1.6 million clones, 97% to 99% being singletons. Sample: naive CD4+ T cells sorted from blood. Subset: CD45RA+ positively selected. Receptor source: a man aged 30 to 45 in good health.

The chain joins TRBV5-6 to TRBJ2-3; no definite D call. Germline V lookup: CDR1 SGHDT, CDR2 YYEEEE. V was pared by 6 bases and J by 4 bases, with 15 bases between. The CDR3 covers 14 residues. This CDR3 is CASTRVGFADTQYF. The CDR3 DNA reads as TGTGCCAGCACCCGGGTAGGGTTCGCAGATACGCAGTATTTT. The full variable domain, with the rest looked up from reference TRBV5-6 and TRBJ2-3, is DAGVTQSPTHLIKTRGQQVTLRCSPKSGHDTVSWYQQALGQGPQFIFQYYEEEERQRGNFPDRFSGHQFPNYSSELNVNALLLGDSALYLCASTRVGFADTQYFGPGTRLTVL.

V is TRBV9 and J is TRBJ2-7, with 7 positions matching TRBD2. The CDR3 totals 16 residues. The V gene end was trimmed by 0 bases and the J gene end by 2 bases; junction bases not matched to a gene: 8. Germline values: CDR1 SGDLS, CDR2 YYNGEE. The CDR3 here is CASSVAGGNPPYEQYF. In nucleotides, the CDR3 is TGTGCCAGCAGCGTAGCGGGAGGAAACCCTCCCTACGAGCAGTACTTC.

The rearrangement joins TRBV5-1 to TRBJ2-1; 13 bases line up with TRBD2. The CDR3 totals 22 residues. Germline CDR1 is SGHRS and CDR2 is YFSETQ. V dropped 2 bases and J dropped 10; count of bases not matched to a gene: 27. CDR3 coding DNA: TGCGCCAGCAGCTTTTTCGCCCCAGGGACTAGCGGGACCAAGGGGGGGCTAAACGAGCAGTTCTTC. Encoded protein: CASSFFAPGTSGTKGGLNEQFF.

Points on this clone: Additional DNA sequences in this sample encode the identical CDR3. The rearrangement joins TRBV5-1 to TRBJ2-3; D uncertain. Germline V gene lookup returns CDR1 SGHRS and CDR2 YFSETQ. CDR3 length equals 16 residues. Trimming took 2 bases from V and 0 from J, leaving 13 bases between them. Written as DNA, the CDR3 is TGCGCCAGCAGCTTAGGTGGCAGGATTAGCACAGATACGCAGTATTTT. Translated, it gives CASSLGGRISTDTQYF.

The DNA for the CDR3 is TGTGCCAGCTCACCACCGGGGAAGGGGCCGGACACTGAAGCTTTCTTT. Amino acids: CASSPPGKGPDTEAFF. V usage is TRBV18 and J usage is TRBJ1-1; TRBD1 is a possible D gene (5 bases). The ends were cut back, 0 bases at V and 3 bases at J, with 14 bases in the middle. This CDR3 region has 16 residues. In germline, CDR1 is KGHSH, CDR2 LQKENI.

V is TRBV19 and J is TRBJ1-3; D remains ambiguous. V lost 6 bases and J 1 base, leaving 10 bases between the germline ends. This CDR3 comprises 14 residues. CDR1 and CDR2 (germline): LNHDA, SQIVND (reference sequence). The chain's CDR3 is CASRAAGSGNTIYF. The CDR3 DNA follows: TGTGCCAGTAGGGCCGCGGGATCTGGAAACACCATATATTTT. Variable domain in full (rest from reference TRBV19 and TRBJ1-3): DGGITQSPKYLFRKEGQNVTLSCEQNLNHDAMYWYRQDPGQGLRLIYYSQIVNDFQKGDIAEGYSVSREKKESFPLTVTSAQKNPTAFYLCASRAAGSGNTIYFGEGSWLTVV.

This clone was recorded once. This chain's CDR3 is CAWKVGWGPGPGANVLTF. The CDR3 DNA sequence: TGTGCCTGGAAGGTGGGGTGGGGGCCAGGACCAGGGGCCAACGTCCTGACTTTC. The chain is built from TRBV30 and TRBJ2-6; a weak D match, TRBD1 (6 bases). With 4 bases removed from V and 4 bases from J, the gap between germline ends came to 23 bases. This CDR3 comprises 18 residues. The V gene's germline CDR1 is GTSNPN and CDR2 SVGIG (reference sequence). Based on the CDR3 plus reference TRBV30 and TRBJ2-6, the full variable domain is SQTIHQWPATLVQPVGSPLSLECTVEGTSNPNLYWYRQAAGRGLQLLFYSVGIGQISSEVPQNLSASRPQDRQFILSSKKLLLSDSGFYLCAWKVGWGPGPGANVLTFGAGSRLTVL.

The chain employs TRBV7-2 and TRBJ2-1, with 12 positions matching TRBD2. This CDR3 has 17 residues. The germline V gene encodes CDR1 SGHTA and CDR2 FQGNSA. The trim removed 1 base at V and 7 bases at J, leaving 8 bases unmatched. CDR3 bases: TGTGCCAGCAGCTTAGGGCCTAGCGGGAGGGGAATGAATGAGCAGTTCTTC. Amino acid sequence: CASSLGPSGRGMNEQFF.

The genes are TRBV15 and TRBJ2-2, with D uncertain. Trimming removed 1 base at V and 7 bases at J, with 10 bases between. The CDR3 covers 14 residues. Germline V gives CDR1 LNHNV, CDR2 YYDKDF (reference sequence). The CDR3 DNA follows: TGTGCCACCAGCAGAGGACGCGGCAACGGGGAGCTGTTTTTT. As protein: CATSRGRGNGELFF.

A single count supports this clone. The gene calls are TRBV11-3 and TRBJ2-5; D is possibly TRBD2 (5 bases). The CDR3 sequence is 13 residues long. With 4 bases removed from V and 2 bases from J, the gap between germline ends came to 8 bases. CDR1 is SGHNT, CDR2 YENEEA, per germline. The CDR3 protein is CASSSGVQETQYF. The DNA of the CDR3 is TGTGCCAGCAGCTCCGGGGTTCAAGAGACCCAGTACTTC.

This chain joins TRBV29-1 and TRBJ2-7; TRBD2 matches 16 bases. CDR1 SQVTM and CDR2 ANQGSEA come from the germline V gene. The CDR3 is made up of 16 amino acids. J lost 1 base, V lost 6 bases, and 6 bases had no gene match. This CDR3 is CSVEGLAGGPSYEQYF. CDR3 DNA: TGCAGCGTCGAGGGACTAGCGGGAGGGCCTTCCTACGAGCAGTACTTC.

The chain has TRBV12-5 and TRBJ2-1; TRBD2 aligns across 9 bases. Germline V gene sequence: CDR1 LGHNT, CDR2 FRNRAP. The J segment lost 7 bases and the V segment lost 1 base, leaving 5 bases of the junction unmatched. The CDR3 extends over 15 amino acids. The CDR3 spells CASGLGGGRGNEQFF. In nucleotides, the CDR3 is TGTGCTAGTGGTTTGGGTGGCGGGAGGGGAAATGAGCAGTTCTTC.

The chain recombines TRBV5-4 with TRBJ2-7; tentative D call: TRBD1 (7 bases). V lost 4 bases to trimming and J lost 4 bases, with 18 bases between them. Per germline, CDR1 SGHNT and CDR2 YYREEE (reference sequence). The CDR3 has 15 amino acids. CDR3 protein: CASSLKKAGGYEQYF. The CDR3 DNA reads as TGTGCCAGCAGCCTCAAAAAGGCAGGGGGGTACGAGCAGTACTTC. Full variable domain (missing parts from reference TRBV5-4 and TRBJ2-7): ETGVTQSPTHLIKTRGQQVTLRCSSQSGHNTVSWYQQALGQGPQFIFQYYREEENGRGNFPPRFSGLQFPNYSSELNVNALELDDSALYLCASSLKKAGGYEQYFGPGTRLTVT.

V usage is TRBV27 and J usage is TRBJ2-1; either TRBD1 or TRBD2 may fit D (5 bases each). Germline assignment: CDR1 MNHEY and CDR2 SMNVEV (reference sequence). Trimming pared 5 bases from V and 8 bases from J, leaving 13 bases between. The CDR3 has 13 residues. The CDR3 is CASSRGRDDEQFF. DNA of the CDR3: TGTGCCAGCAGTCGAGGCAGGGACGATGAGCAGTTCTTC.

V is TRBV28 and J is TRBJ2-2; D remains ambiguous. Per the germline V gene, CDR1 is MDHEN and CDR2 is SYDVKM. V was cut by 6 bases and J by 0 bases, with 8 bases left in between. This CDR3 region has 14 residues. CDR3 sequence reads: CASRRPANTGELFF. The CDR3 nucleotides are TGTGCCAGCAGGAGACCCGCGAACACCGGGGAGCTGTTTTTT.